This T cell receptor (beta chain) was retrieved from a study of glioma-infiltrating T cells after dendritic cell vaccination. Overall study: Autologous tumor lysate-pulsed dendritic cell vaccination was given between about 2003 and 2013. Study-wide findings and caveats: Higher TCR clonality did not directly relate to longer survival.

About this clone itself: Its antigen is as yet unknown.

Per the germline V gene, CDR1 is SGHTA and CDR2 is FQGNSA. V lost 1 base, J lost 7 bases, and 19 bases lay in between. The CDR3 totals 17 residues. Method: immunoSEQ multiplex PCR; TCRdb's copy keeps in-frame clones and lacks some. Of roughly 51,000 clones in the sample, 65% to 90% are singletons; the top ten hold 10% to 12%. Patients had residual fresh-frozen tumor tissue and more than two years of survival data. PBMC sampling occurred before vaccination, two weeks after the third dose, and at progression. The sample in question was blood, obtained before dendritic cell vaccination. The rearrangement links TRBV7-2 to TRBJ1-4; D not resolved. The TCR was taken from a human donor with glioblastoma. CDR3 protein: CASSLVLRGRLGEKLFF. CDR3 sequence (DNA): TGTGCCAGCAGCTTAGTATTGAGAGGGCGGCTTGGTGAAAAACTGTTTTTT.